A single TCR beta chain is shown here with its context. The sample comes from a study of STAT5B mutations in CD4+ large granular lymphocyte leukemia. The protocol was immunoSEQ multiplex PCR, while the TCRdb copy is restricted to in-frame clones and leaves out a portion. Seen here are around 28,000 clones, roughly 74% observed once, and the top ten hold around 1.1%. Sequencing was carried out using CD4+ T cells from blood buffy coats. The TCR was taken from a human donor in good health.

In nucleotides, the CDR3 is TGCAGCGCCCGACAGGGGGTATACACTGAAGCTTTCTTT. It is translated as CSARQGVYTEAFF. This chain uses TRBV29-1 with TRBJ1-1, with 9 bases that match TRBD1. Germline CDR1 SQVTM, CDR2 ANQGSEA. Losses at the gene ends were 7 bases for V and 3 bases for J; bases not matched to a gene: 6. The CDR3 is 13 residues long.